This T cell receptor (beta chain) was recorded in a study of beta chain features in type 1 diabetes. General study findings and limits: For Type 1 diabetes patients, all four CD4+ subsets carried TCRB CDR3s that were moderately but significantly shorter.

This clone was seen only a few times. Its antigen is still unknown. Expressed TCRB transcripts were sequenced because the entire RNA isolate underwent reverse transcription. The table came from immunoSEQ multiplex PCR; TCRdb's copy has only in-frame clones and leaves some out. The sample contains some 160,000 clones, 9% to 10% of which appear only once. This TCR derives from a woman aged 30 to 39 with type 1 diabetes. The specimen sequenced was central memory CD4+ T cells from blood.

This chain's CDR3 is CASSLTLVAPGEQYF. The CDR3 DNA reads as TGTGCCAGCAGCCTCACACTCGTAGCCCCCGGCGAGCAGTACTTC. The chain employs TRBV14 and TRBJ2-7; D is uncertain. CDR3 length: 15 residues. The germline gives CDR1 SGHDN, CDR2 FVKESK. Trimming took off 4 bases at V and 6 bases at J, with 19 bases between the two ends.